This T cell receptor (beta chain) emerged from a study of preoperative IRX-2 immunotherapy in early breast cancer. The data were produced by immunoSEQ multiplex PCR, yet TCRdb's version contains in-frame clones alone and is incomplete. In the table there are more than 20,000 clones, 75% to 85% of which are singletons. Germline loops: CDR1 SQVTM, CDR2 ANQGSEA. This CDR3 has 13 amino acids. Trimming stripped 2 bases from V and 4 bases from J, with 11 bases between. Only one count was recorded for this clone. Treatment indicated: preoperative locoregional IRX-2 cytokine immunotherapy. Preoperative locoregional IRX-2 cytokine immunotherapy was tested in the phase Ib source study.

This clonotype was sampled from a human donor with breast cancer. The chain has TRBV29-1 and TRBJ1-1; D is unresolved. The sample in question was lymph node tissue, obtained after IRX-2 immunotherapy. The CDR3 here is CSVENLASTEAFF. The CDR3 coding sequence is TGCAGCGTTGAAAACCTGGCGAGCACTGAAGCTTTCTTT.